A selection of T cell receptor beta chains follows, all from one sample in a study of cytomegalovirus exposure and HLA in healthy donors. Libraries were prepared by immunoSEQ multiplex PCR; TCRdb keeps only in-frame clonotypes and omits some of them. The top ten hold under 6% of the sample, which has 100,000 to 150,000 clones, 75% to 85% seen once. The source material was PBMCs. The receptors were gathered from a woman aged 40-49 years in good health and CMV-seropositive. CDR3s include the opening cysteine and the closing phenylalanine or tryptophan. D genes are given only for firm matches. Size is stated for part of the rows, as once, few or many counts, or as a class when the clone is expanded.

D	size	V	J	CDR3	DNA
TRBD2	NA	TRBV7-2	TRBJ2-3	CASSLARGGRTDTQYF	TGTGCCAGCAGCTTAGCGCGGGGGGGGCGCACAGATACGCAGTATTTT
TRBD1	once	TRBV7-9	TRBJ2-7	CASSQTTGGEQYF	TGTGCCAGCAGCCAGACGACAGGGGGCGAGCAGTACTTC
NA	NA	TRBV9	TRBJ2-7	CASSVGGGPLDEQYF	TGTGCCAGCAGCGTAGGAGGGGGACCCTTAGACGAGCAGTACTTC
TRBD1	NA	TRBV5-1	TRBJ2-7	CASSLEGTGSSYEQYF	TGCGCCAGCAGCCTCGAAGGGACAGGGAGCTCCTACGAGCAGTACTTC
NA	NA	TRBV27	TRBJ2-1	CASSFPKGVAYNEQFF	TGTGCCAGCAGTTTTCCGAAGGGGGTGGCGTACAATGAGCAGTTCTTC
NA	NA	TRBV5-1	TRBJ1-6	CASSYDSLSYNSPLHF	TGCGCCAGCAGCTACGACAGCCTTTCTTATAATTCACCCCTCCACTTT
NA	once	TRBV28	TRBJ2-7	CASSRGAVGEQYF	TGTGCCAGCTCTCGTGGGGCAGTGGGGGAGCAGTACTTC
NA	NA	TRBV7-9	TRBJ1-1	CASSEQGPEAFF	TGTGCCAGCAGTGAGCAGGGCCCTGAAGCTTTCTTT
NA	NA	TRBV7-9	TRBJ1-4	CASSFDYENEKLFF	TGTGCCAGCAGCTTCGACTATGAAAATGAAAAACTGTTTTTT
NA	NA	TRBV6-5	TRBJ2-7	CASAAGTYEQYF	TGTGCCAGCGCCGCAGGGACCTACGAGCAGTACTTC
TRBD1	NA	TRBV28	TRBJ1-1	CASSSSRDRDQAFF	TGTGCCAGCAGTTCGTCCCGGGACAGGGATCAAGCTTTCTTT
NA	once	TRBV28	TRBJ2-7	CASSLQGSYEQYF	TGTGCCAGCAGTTTACAGGGTTCCTACGAGCAGTACTTC
TRBD1	NA	TRBV19	TRBJ1-2	CASSTRTGGYGYTF	TGTGCCAGTAGTACCCGGACAGGGGGCTATGGCTACACCTTC
NA	NA	TRBV6-1	TRBJ1-2	CASSEGGAPNYGYTF	TGTGCCAGCAGTGAGGGGGGGGCCCCTAACTATGGCTACACCTTC
NA	NA	TRBV7-9	TRBJ2-7	CASSLQGQEQYF	TGTGCCAGCAGCTTACAAGGACAGGAGCAGTACTTC
TRBD1	NA	TRBV7-9	TRBJ1-2	CASRSPGQGAVYGYTF	TGTGCCAGCAGATCCCCGGGACAGGGGGCGGTCTATGGCTACACCTTC
NA	NA	TRBV18	TRBJ1-5	CASSPESGNQPQHF	TGTGCCAGCTCACCAGAATCGGGTAATCAGCCCCAGCATTTT
TRBD1	NA	TRBV27	TRBJ1-1	CASSLDRGGEAFF	TGTGCCAGCAGCCTAGACAGGGGTGGTGAAGCTTTCTTT
NA	NA	TRBV6-1	TRBJ1-5	CASSEWAGNQPQHF	TGTGCCAGCAGTGAATGGGCAGGGAATCAGCCCCAGCATTTT
NA	once	TRBV10-3	TRBJ1-5	CAISDQGGSQPQHF	TGTGCCATCAGTGATCAGGGTGGTAGCCAGCCCCAGCATTTT
TRBD2	NA	TRBV5-1	TRBJ2-3	CASSLVSGGATDTQYF	TGCGCCAGCAGCTTGGTTAGCGGGGGGGCCACAGATACGCAGTATTTT
TRBD1	NA	TRBV9	TRBJ2-7	CASSVGTGVSYEQYF	TGTGCCAGCAGCGTAGGGACAGGGGTTTCCTACGAGCAGTACTTC
NA	NA	TRBV18	TRBJ1-1	CASSAGGGIRKAFF	TGTGCCAGCTCGGCCGGAGGAGGGATACGGAAAGCTTTCTTT
NA	NA	TRBV7-2	TRBJ1-4	CASSLRSGEEKLFF	TGTGCCAGCAGCTTAAGGTCAGGGGAAGAAAAACTGTTTTTT
NA	NA	TRBV5-4	TRBJ1-1	CASSPSPTEAFF	TGTGCCAGCAGCCCCTCCCCCACTGAAGCTTTCTTT
NA	NA	TRBV6-1	TRBJ1-2	CAITSTVPYGYTF	TGTGCCATTACTTCGACAGTGCCGTATGGCTACACCTTC
NA	NA	TRBV7-9	TRBJ1-4	CASSLGSGSIREKLFF	TGTGCCAGCAGCTTAGGATCAGGCTCGATCAGGGAAAAACTGTTTTTT
NA	few	TRBV28	TRBJ2-7	CASSTLGSYEQYF	TGTGCCAGCAGCACCCTAGGGAGCTACGAGCAGTACTTC
NA	NA	TRBV28	TRBJ2-7	CASSLRAMQYF	TGTGCCAGCAGTTTACGAGCCATGCAGTACTTC
NA	NA	TRBV2	TRBJ1-1	CASSEGAGNTEAFF	TGTGCCAGCAGTGAAGGAGCAGGGAACACTGAAGCTTTCTTT
TRBD1	NA	TRBV6-6	TRBJ1-1	CASSSGQGGGRTEAFF	TGTGCCAGCAGTTCGGGACAGGGGGGTGGGAGAACTGAAGCTTTCTTT
TRBD2	NA	TRBV14	TRBJ2-5	CASSRPGLAGETQYF	TGTGCCAGCAGCCGCCCGGGACTAGCGGGAGAGACCCAGTACTTC
TRBD1	NA	TRBV6-1	TRBJ2-7	CASRSGQANSYEQYF	TGTGCCAGCAGGTCGGGACAGGCCAACTCCTACGAGCAGTACTTC
NA	NA	TRBV12-5	TRBJ1-3	CASGLAGISGNTIYF	TGTGCTAGTGGTTTGGCAGGTATCTCTGGAAACACCATATATTTT
NA	NA	TRBV5-1	TRBJ2-5	CASSLGSLGGGETQYF	TGCGCCAGCAGCCTGGGCTCGTTGGGGGGTGGAGAGACCCAGTACTTC
TRBD2	NA	TRBV29-1	TRBJ2-5	CSVEAIGLAGGEGTQYF	TGCAGCGTCGAAGCCATAGGACTAGCGGGAGGCGAAGGGACCCAGTACTTC
TRBD2	NA	TRBV25-1	TRBJ2-3	CASSESRTSGIAQYF	TGTGCCAGCAGTGAAAGCCGTACTAGCGGCATCGCTCAGTATTTT
NA	NA	TRBV6-1	TRBJ1-2	CASSEAATEYGYTF	TGTGCCAGCAGTGAAGCTGCGACAGAGTATGGCTACACCTTC
TRBD1	NA	TRBV11-2	TRBJ1-2	CASSPRGLIYGYTF	TGTGCCAGCAGCCCCAGGGGGCTGATCTATGGCTACACCTTC
TRBD2	NA	TRBV11-3	TRBJ2-1	CASSSGGTPYNEQFF	TGTGCCAGCAGCTCCGGGGGGACGCCCTACAATGAGCAGTTCTTC
TRBD1	once	TRBV4-3	TRBJ1-1	CASSQDNPIQGDTEAFF	TGCGCCAGCAGCCAAGACAATCCTATCCAGGGGGACACTGAAGCTTTCTTT
TRBD2	once	TRBV7-2	TRBJ2-2	CASSPFTSGGADGELFF	TGTGCCAGCAGCCCCTTTACTAGCGGGGGGGCGGACGGGGAGCTGTTTTTT
TRBD1	NA	TRBV18	TRBJ1-5	CASSPLRTGTDQPQHF	TGTGCCAGCTCACCACTCCGGACAGGTACGGATCAGCCCCAGCATTTT
TRBD1	NA	TRBV28	TRBJ1-2	CASSLTGENYGYTF	TGTGCCAGCAGTTTAACAGGGGAAAACTATGGCTACACCTTC
NA	NA	TRBV7-9	TRBJ2-1	CASSPGEGGPRSKQFF	TGTGCCAGCAGCCCAGGGGAGGGGGGCCCCCGATCGAAGCAGTTCTTC
TRBD1	NA	TRBV5-1	TRBJ2-7	CASSGGQGAGGGEQYF	TGCGCCAGCAGCGGGGGACAGGGGGCAGGAGGGGGCGAGCAGTACTTC